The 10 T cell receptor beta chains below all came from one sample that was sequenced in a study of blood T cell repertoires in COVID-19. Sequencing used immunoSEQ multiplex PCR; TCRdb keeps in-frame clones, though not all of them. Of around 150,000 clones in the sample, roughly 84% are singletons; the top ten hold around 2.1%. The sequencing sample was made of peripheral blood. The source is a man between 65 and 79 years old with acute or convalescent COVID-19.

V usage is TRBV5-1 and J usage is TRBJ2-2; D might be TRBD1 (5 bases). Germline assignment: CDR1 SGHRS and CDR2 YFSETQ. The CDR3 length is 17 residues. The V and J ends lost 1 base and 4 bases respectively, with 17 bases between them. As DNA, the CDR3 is TGCGCCAGCAGCTTGTCTTCTAGACAGAGAACCACCGGGGAGCTGTTTTTT. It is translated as CASSLSSRQRTTGELFF.

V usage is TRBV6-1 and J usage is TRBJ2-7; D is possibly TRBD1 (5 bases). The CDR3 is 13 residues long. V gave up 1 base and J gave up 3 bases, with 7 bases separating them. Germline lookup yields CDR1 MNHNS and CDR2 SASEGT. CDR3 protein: CASSEGGIYEQYF. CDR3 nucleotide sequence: TGTGCCAGCAGTGAAGGGGGCATCTACGAGCAGTACTTC.

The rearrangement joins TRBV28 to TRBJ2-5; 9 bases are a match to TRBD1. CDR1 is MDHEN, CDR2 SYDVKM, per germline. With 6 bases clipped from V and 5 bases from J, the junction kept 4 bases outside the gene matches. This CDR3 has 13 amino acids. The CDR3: CASRLQGAETQYF. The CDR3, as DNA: TGTGCCAGCAGGCTACAGGGGGCGGAGACCCAGTACTTC.

For the CDR3, the DNA is TGTGCCAGTAGGGTAGGGACTAGCGGGATTATAGAGCAGTTCTTC. It is translated as CASRVGTSGIIEQFF. V gene TRBV19 combines with J gene TRBJ2-1, with 13 bases matching TRBD2. Germline CDR1 and CDR2: LNHDA and SQIVND (reference sequence). The CDR3 has 15 residues. J lost 10 bases, V lost 6 bases, and 9 bases had no gene match.

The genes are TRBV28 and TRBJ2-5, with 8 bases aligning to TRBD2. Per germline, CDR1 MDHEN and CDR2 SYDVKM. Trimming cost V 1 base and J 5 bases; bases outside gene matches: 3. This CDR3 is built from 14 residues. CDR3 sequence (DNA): TGTGCCAGCAGTTTATTAGCGGGAATGGAGACCCAGTACTTC. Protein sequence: CASSLLAGMETQYF. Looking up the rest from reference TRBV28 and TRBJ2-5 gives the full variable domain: DVKVTQSSRYLVKRTGEKVFLECVQDMDHENMFWYRQDPGLGLRLIYFSYDVKMKEKGDIPEGYSVSREKKERFSLILESASTNQTSMYLCASSLLAGMETQYFGPGTRLLVL.

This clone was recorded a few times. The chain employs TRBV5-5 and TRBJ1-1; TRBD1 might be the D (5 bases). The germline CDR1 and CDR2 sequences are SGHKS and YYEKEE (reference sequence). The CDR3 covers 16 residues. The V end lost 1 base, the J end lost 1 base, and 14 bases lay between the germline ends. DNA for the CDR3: TGTGCCAGCAGCTTGCTGCCCGACAGTCCGAACACTGAAGCTTTCTTT. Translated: CASSLLPDSPNTEAFF.

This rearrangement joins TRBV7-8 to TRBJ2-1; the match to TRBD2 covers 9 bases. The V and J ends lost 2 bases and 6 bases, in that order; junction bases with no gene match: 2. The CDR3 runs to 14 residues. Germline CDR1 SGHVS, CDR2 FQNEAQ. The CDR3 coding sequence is TGTGCCAGCAGCTTATGGCGGGGGGGCAATGAGCAGTTCTTC. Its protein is CASSLWRGGNEQFF. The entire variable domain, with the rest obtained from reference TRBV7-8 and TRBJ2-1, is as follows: GAGVSQSPRYKVAKRGQDVALRCDPISGHVSLFWYQQALGQGPEFLTYFQNEAQLDKSGLPSDRFFAERPEGSVSTLKIQRTQQEDSAVYLCASSLWRGGNEQFFGPGTRLTVL.

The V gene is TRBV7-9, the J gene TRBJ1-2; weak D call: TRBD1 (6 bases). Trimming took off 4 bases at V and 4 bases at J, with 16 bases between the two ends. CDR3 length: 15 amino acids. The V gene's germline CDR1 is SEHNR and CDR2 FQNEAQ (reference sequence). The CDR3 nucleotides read TGTGCCAGCAGCTCCCACCCACAGGGCGGCTATGGCTACACCTTC. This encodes CASSSHPQGGYGYTF. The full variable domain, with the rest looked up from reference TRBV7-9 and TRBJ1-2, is DTGVSQNPRHKITKRGQNVTFRCDPISEHNRLYWYRQTLGQGPEFLTYFQNEAQLEKSRLLSDRFSAERPKGSFSTLEIQRTEQGDSAMYLCASSSHPQGGYGYTFGSGTRLTVV.

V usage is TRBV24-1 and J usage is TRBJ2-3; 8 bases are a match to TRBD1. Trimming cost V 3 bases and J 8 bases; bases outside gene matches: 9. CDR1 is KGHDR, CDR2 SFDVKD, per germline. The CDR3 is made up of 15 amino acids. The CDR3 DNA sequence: TGTGCCACCAGTGATCCTAGGACAGGGTTGAGTACGCAGTATTTT. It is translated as CATSDPRTGLSTQYF.

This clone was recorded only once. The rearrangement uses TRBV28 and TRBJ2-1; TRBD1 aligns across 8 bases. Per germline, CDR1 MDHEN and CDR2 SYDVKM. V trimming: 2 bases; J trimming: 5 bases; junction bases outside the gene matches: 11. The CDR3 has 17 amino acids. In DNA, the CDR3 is TGTGCCAGCAGTTTACCCAGACAGGGGATTACCCACAATGAGCAGTTCTTC. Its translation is CASSLPRQGITHNEQFF.